A single TCR beta chain is shown here with its context. Antigen: not known. TCRdb ran MiXCR on the RT-PCR reads and lists one entry per CDR3 protein. Seen here are about 610,000 distinct CDR3 sequences, 14% observed once, and the top ten hold approximately 10%. The sample is drawn from a study of response to subunit inactivated influenza vaccine. The study's findings and limits: Authors suggested each seasonal influenza vaccination recruits few new T cells.

The TCR was taken from a middle-aged man who received an inactivated influenza vaccine. This sample comprised PBMCs from blood, obtained less than 13 days after vaccination.

The CDR3 region has the DNA TGTGCCAGCAGCCAAGCCCCCTCGACTAGCGCCGGCGAGCAGTACTTC. Amino acid sequence: CASSQAPSTSAGEQYF. The chain is built from TRBV3-1 and TRBJ2-7; 8 bases agree with TRBD2. The junction had 11 bases not matched to a gene; V was cut back by 1 base and J by 6 bases. The germline gives CDR1 LGHDT, CDR2 YNNKEL (reference sequence). This CDR3 region has 16 residues.